What follows is one T cell receptor (beta chain) and its context. The record originates from a study of blood T cell repertoires in COVID-19. The CDR3 runs to 12 residues. CDR1 and CDR2 from the germline V gene are SQVTM and ANQGSEA. V lost 6 bases, J lost 6 bases, and 12 bases lay in between. The method was immunoSEQ multiplex PCR; TCRdb's version includes in-frame clones alone and lacks a portion of them. The sample lists approximately 140,000 clones, around four fifths occurring once. Sequenced sample: peripheral blood. The chain carries TRBV29-1 and TRBJ2-1; TRBD1 might be the D (5 bases). This receptor was identified in a woman between 40 and 55 years old with active or convalescent COVID-19. The CDR3 sequence: CSVKGRGNEQFF. DNA of the CDR3: TGCAGCGTAAAGGGTAGGGGCAATGAGCAGTTCTTC.